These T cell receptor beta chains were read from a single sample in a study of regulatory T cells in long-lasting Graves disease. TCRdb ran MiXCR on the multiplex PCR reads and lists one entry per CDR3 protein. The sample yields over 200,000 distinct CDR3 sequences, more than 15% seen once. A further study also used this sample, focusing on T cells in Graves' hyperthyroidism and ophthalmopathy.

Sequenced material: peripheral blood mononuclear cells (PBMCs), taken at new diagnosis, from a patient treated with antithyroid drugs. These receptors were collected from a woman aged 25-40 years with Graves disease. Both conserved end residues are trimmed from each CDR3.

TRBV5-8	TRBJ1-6	ASSGGTTPSSPLH
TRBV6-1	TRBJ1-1	ASSEGFQDESF
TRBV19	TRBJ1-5	ASSTTRDQPQH
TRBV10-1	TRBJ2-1	ASSRERGGSSYNEQF
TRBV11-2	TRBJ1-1	ASSLGPGGTEAF
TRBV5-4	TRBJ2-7	ASSHTGTGHEQY
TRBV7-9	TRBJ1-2	ASSLAALSTVYGYT
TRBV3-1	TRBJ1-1	ASSRLEGDYAF
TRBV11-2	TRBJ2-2	ASSYGLSGANTGELF
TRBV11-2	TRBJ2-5	ASSPPQTGLGETQY
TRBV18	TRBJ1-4	ASSPIGQGNEKLF
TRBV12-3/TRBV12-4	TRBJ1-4	ASSSTTTNEKLF
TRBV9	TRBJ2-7	ASSGRRGYEQY
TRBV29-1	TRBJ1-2	SVEGQDYMGYGYT
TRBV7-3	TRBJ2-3	ASSPSGAPRYTDTQY
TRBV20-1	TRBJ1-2	SARDAIYGYT
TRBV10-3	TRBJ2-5	AISESKAQTRYQETQY
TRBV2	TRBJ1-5	ASRTGDVQPQH
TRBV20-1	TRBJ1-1	SAIRPQGNTEAF
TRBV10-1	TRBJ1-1	ASSMELNTEAF
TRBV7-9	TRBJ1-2	ASTQGQSRYT
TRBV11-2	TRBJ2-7	ASSSAGTGRYEQY
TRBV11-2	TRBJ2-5	ASSLRVAGGKETQY
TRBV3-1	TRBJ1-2	ASSRKTGTTYGYT
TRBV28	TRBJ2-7	ASNRQGGNYEQY
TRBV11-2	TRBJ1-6	ASRGSGQGASPLH
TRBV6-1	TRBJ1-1	ASSEPPQTNTEAF
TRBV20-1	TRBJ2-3	SASFGSTDTQY
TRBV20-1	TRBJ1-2	SAIRSGQSYGYT
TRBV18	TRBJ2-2	ASSPTLAGVNTGELF
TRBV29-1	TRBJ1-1	SGGGRNTEAF
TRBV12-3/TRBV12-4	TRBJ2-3	ASSSQWGTDTQY
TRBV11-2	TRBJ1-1	ASSLFPPPRSTEAF
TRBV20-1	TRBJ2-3	SARGTSGGPDTQY
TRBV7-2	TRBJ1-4	ASSWGQPQGKLF
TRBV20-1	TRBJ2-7	SASGGTYEQY
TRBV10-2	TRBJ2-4	ASMGGWVNRYIQY
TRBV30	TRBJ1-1	AWSYRDRNTEAF
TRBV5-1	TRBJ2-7	ASSRPGAGTGSYEQY
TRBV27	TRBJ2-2	ASSLSRTVNTGELF
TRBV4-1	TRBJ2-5	ASSQEGGGAGETQY
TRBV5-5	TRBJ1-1	ASSLISNTEAF
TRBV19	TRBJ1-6	ASTHGGTRINSPLH
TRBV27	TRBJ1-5	ASSLMENQPQH
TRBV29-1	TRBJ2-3	SVESGSTDTQY